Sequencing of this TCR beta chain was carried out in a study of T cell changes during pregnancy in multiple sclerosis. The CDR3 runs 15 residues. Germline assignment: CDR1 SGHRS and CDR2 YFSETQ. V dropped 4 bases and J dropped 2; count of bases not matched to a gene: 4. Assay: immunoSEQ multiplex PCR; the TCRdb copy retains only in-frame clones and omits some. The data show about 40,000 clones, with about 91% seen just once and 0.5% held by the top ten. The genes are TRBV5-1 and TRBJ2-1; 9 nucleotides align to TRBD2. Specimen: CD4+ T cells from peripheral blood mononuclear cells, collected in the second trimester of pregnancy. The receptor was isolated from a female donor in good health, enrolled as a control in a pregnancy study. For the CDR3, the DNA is TGCGCCAGCAGCCCGAGCGGGGGGACCTACAATGAGCAGTTCTTC. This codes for CASSPSGGTYNEQFF.